This TCR beta chain derives from a study of response to subunit inactivated influenza vaccine. General study results and limits: Every seasonal influenza vaccination brings in few new T cells, the authors suggested.

To note about this clonotype: The antigen is not known.

Using its own MiXCR run on the RT-PCR reads, TCRdb lists one record per CDR3 protein. This sample has approximately 500,000 distinct CDR3 sequences, with over 10% found just once. Germline V gene sequence: CDR1 MNHEY, CDR2 SVGAGI. Trimming cost V 1 base and J 0 bases, with 13 bases left between them. The CDR3 is 16 residues long. The sequencing here drew on PBMCs from blood, taken roughly 46 days after vaccination. The receptor was derived from a middle-aged man who received an inactivated influenza vaccine. The rearrangement joins TRBV6-5 to TRBJ2-7; maybe TRBD1 (5 bases). This chain's CDR3 is CASSYFQGRPSYEQYF. Written as DNA, the CDR3 is TGTGCCAGCAGTTACTTTCAGGGCAGACCCTCCTACGAGCAGTACTTC.